The present T cell receptor beta chain was sequenced within a study of blood T cell repertoires in COVID-19 (dated by TCRdb to about 2020). Concerning the study at large: Collaborator samples came from the United States, Italy and Spain and covered acute and convalescent phases of COVID-19. The material from the prospective study consisted of cDNA or gDNA derived from T cells, B-cell-depleted T cells, or PBMCs. The dataset comprised deeply sampled blood TCRbeta repertoires from subjects exposed to, actively infected with, or recovered from COVID-19. The repertoires were released in a freely available public database meant as a resource for research on the immune response to SARS-CoV-2. The samples were drawn from the first 160 participants of the ongoing ImmuneRACE study and from 1,254 subjects provided by 6 global collaborators. The sample metadata nearly always contained a de-identified subject ID, COVID-19 status, age in years and sex. HLA class I and class II types, where available, came from metadata supplied by the sample provider rather than from assay-based typing. Broader findings and caveats from the paper: Clinical and demographic metadata were provided uncurated, with the amount varying by source and participant.

Comment on this clone: Its antigen specificity is not known. One base away there is no much larger clone; base qualities are not given.

CDR1 and CDR2, per the germline V gene, are LGHNA and YNFKEQ. The CDR3 runs 15 amino acids, cysteine and phenylalanine included. Only the CDR3 part of the read is kept: 45 bases, read in frame from the first base. V trim: 3 bases; J trim: 5 bases; unmatched bases: 5. Samples from volunteer blood donors who had recovered from COVID-19 were contributed by a second Seattle source. Whole blood was collected in K2EDTA tubes by collaborating institutions according to the institutions' own protocols. For TCRbeta analysis, collaborators shipped samples as frozen whole blood, isolated PBMCs, or DNA extracted from either of those sample types. TCRbeta CDR3 regions were amplified from genomic DNA using the immunoSEQ Assay, a bias-controlled multiplex PCR. Processing in the source paper ran as follows. The number of nucleated cells in each sample was estimated from the amplification of reference gene primers within the assay. To quantify the absolute abundance of each unique TCRbeta CDR3 rearrangement, sequence reads were collapsed and filtered. For each sample, productive Simpson clonality was calculated as the square root of Simpson's diversity index across productive rearrangements. The table was pulled from immuneACCESS by TCRdb, which kept in-frame rearrangements only. Such tables lose some clones; where checked, under half of the loss comes from unresolved V genes, and the rest has no known cause. That table gives V, J and clone size, and the DNA gave D and trimming. This sample lists under 250,000 clones; around nine tenths were detected once. The ten top clones hold 1.5% to 2% of the sample.

This sequence originates from a woman aged 55-70 years who had recovered from COVID-19. Sequenced input: peripheral blood. The chain uses TRBV4-2 and TRBJ2-3, with 10 middle bases fitting TRBD2. The nucleotide sequence reads TGTGCCAGCAGCCATCTAGCGGGGGAGGGAGATACGCAGTATTTT. Translation gives CASSHLAGEGDTQYF.